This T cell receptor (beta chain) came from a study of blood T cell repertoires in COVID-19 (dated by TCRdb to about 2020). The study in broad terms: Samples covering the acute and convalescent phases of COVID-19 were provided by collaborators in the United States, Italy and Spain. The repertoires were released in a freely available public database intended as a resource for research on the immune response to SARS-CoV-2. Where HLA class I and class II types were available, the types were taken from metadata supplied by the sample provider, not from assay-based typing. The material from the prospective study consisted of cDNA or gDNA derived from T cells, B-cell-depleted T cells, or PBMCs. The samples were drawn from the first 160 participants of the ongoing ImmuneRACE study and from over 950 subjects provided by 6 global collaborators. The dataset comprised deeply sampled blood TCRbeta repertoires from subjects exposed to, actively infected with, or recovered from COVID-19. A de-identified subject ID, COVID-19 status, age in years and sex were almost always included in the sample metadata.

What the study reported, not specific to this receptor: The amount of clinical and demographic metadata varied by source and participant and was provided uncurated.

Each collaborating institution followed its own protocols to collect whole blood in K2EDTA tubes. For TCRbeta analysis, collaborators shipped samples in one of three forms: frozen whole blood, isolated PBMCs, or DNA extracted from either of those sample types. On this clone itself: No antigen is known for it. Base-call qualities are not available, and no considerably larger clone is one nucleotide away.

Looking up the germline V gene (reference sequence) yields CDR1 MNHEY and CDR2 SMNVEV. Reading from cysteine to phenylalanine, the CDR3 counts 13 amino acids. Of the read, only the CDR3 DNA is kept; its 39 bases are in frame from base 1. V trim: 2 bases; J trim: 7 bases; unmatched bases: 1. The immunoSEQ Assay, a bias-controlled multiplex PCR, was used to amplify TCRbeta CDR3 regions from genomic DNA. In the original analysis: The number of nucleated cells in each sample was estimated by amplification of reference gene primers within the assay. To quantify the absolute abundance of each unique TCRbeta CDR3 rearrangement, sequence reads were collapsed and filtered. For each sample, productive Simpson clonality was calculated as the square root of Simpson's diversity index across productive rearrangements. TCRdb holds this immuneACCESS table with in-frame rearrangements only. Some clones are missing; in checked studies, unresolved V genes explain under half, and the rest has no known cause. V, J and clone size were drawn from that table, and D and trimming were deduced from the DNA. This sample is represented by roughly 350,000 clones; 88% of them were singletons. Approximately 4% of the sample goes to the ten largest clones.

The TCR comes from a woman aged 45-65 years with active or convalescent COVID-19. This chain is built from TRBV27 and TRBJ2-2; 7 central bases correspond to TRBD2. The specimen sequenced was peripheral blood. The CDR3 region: CASSLRGGGELFF. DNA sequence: TGTGCCAGCAGTTTACGCGGGGGCGGGGAGCTGTTTTTT.